This T cell receptor beta chain is drawn from a study of monozygotic twins with inflammatory bowel disease. The CDR3 has 14 residues. In germline, CDR1 is SGHTA, CDR2 FQGNSA. From the 5' RACE reads, TCRdb lists one entry per CDR3 protein and no DNA. This table lists 420,000 or so distinct CDR3 sequences. The V call is TRBV7-2, the J call TRBJ2-2; without DNA, the TCRdb call of TRBD1 cannot be checked. The TCR originated in a human donor with ulcerative colitis or Crohn's disease, or a healthy co-twin of an affected twin (not recorded which). The sequenced material came from blood. The CDR3 sequence: CASARGSNTGELFF.